This T cell receptor (beta chain) was captured in a study of identical twins. At least ten counts were recorded for this clonotype. TCRdb redid the calling of the 5' RACE reads with MiXCR, one entry per CDR3 protein. The repertoire includes hundreds of thousands of distinct CDR3 sequences, roughly an eighth of them detected once, and around 6.9% sits in the top ten. Only healthy Caucasians were enrolled as donors. Separately, the same data were catalogued under a study of yellow fever vaccine responses in identical twins.

The source of this sequence is a woman aged 18-35 years in good health. The sequenced material came from CD8+ T cells sorted from blood.

CDR3 protein: CASSQNPGQLYEQYF. The CDR3 DNA reads as TGCGCCAGCAGCCAGAACCCGGGACAACTCTACGAGCAGTACTTC. The rearrangement uses TRBV4-1 and TRBJ2-7, with a tentative D call TRBD1 (6 bases). V was shortened by 3 bases and J by 3 bases, with 15 bases between the two germline ends. CDR3 length: 15 residues. CDR1 is MGHRA and CDR2 is YSYEKL in the germline V gene.